This TCR beta chain was recovered during a study of cytomegalovirus exposure and HLA in healthy donors. PCR amplification relied on 60 Vbeta primers (plus 13 Jbeta primers). Some clones are missing from TCRdb's copy, which holds only in-frame ones; the method was immunoSEQ multiplex PCR. In the table there are 100,000 or so clones, just under 80% of which are singletons. The CDR3 consists of 17 residues. CDR1 is MGHRA, CDR2 YSYEKL, per germline. Trimming cost V 1 base and J 9 bases, with 22 bases left between them. Sequenced sample: PBMCs. The V call is TRBV4-1, the J call TRBJ2-1; TRBD1 is a possible D gene (7 bases). The origin of this receptor is a male donor in good health and CMV-seronegative. The CDR3 here is CASSQAAGTVGVREQFF. CDR3 bases: TGCGCCAGCAGCCAAGCCGCGGGGACAGTAGGGGTACGTGAGCAGTTCTTC.